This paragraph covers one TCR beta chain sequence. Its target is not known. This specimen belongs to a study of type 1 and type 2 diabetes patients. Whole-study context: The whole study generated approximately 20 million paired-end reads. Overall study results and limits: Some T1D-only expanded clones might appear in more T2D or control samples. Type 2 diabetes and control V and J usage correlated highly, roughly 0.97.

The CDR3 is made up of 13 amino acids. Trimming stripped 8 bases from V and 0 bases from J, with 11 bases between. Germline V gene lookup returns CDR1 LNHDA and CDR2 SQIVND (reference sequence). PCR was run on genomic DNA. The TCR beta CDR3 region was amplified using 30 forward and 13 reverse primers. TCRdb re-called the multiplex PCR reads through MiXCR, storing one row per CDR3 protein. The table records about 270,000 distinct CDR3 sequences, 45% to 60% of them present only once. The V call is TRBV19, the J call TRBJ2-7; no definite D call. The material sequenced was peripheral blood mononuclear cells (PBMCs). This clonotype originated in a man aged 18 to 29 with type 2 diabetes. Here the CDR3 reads CASSDANSYEQYF. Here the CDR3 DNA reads TGTGCCAGTTCCGACGCGAACTCCTACGAGCAGTACTTC.